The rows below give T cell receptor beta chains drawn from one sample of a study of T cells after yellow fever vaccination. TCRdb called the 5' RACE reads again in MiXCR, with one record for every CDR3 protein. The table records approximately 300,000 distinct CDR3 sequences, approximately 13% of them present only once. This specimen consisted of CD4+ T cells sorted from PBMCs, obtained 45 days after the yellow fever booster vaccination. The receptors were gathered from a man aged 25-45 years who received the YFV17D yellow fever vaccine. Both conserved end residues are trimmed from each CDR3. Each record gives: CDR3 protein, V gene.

CDR3 protein: ASSLMGGQDEQF; V gene: TRBV7-2
CDR3 protein: ASSDRGRRATDTQY; V gene: TRBV25-1
CDR3 protein: SARKGEETQY; V gene: TRBV20-1
CDR3 protein: ASSSTGVPYEQY; V gene: TRBV12-3/TRBV12-4
CDR3 protein: SAVPGQNYEQY; V gene: TRBV20-1
CDR3 protein: ASTSHTGNYGYT; V gene: TRBV7-9
CDR3 protein: ASSFYPNRTSGIKDEQF; V gene: TRBV11-2
CDR3 protein: ATRATGNTGELF; V gene: TRBV24-1
CDR3 protein: ASTYSPGRGT; V gene: TRBV2
CDR3 protein: SASGRDEQF; V gene: TRBV20-1
CDR3 protein: ASGSVPFNYGYT; V gene: TRBV5-4
CDR3 protein: ASSLGGITSGKAEQF; V gene: TRBV5-1
CDR3 protein: ASSIRQGVGAQY; V gene: TRBV5-1
CDR3 protein: SAIPPSGRTDTQY; V gene: TRBV20-1
CDR3 protein: ASSLPGTGGIEQY; V gene: TRBV7-2
CDR3 protein: ATSRETANTQY; V gene: TRBV15
CDR3 protein: SAGTGLAQPQH; V gene: TRBV20-1
CDR3 protein: ASSLGTGGLVDTQY; V gene: TRBV5-1
CDR3 protein: ASSLRRSNTGELF; V gene: TRBV12-3/TRBV12-4
CDR3 protein: ASSWTSTGELF; V gene: TRBV7-2
CDR3 protein: SVERAKGETQY; V gene: TRBV29-1
CDR3 protein: ASSTKTGYEQY; V gene: TRBV12-3/TRBV12-4
CDR3 protein: SVEQAIRGEQF; V gene: TRBV29-1
CDR3 protein: AISGSGTSTDTQY; V gene: TRBV10-3
CDR3 protein: ASSFQRHANTGELF; V gene: TRBV7-2
CDR3 protein: ASSPRTSGRASSYEQY; V gene: TRBV11-2
CDR3 protein: ASSYDPTGDEETQY; V gene: TRBV6-5
CDR3 protein: ASSLGDRGREQY; V gene: TRBV7-8
CDR3 protein: ASRALGHSGANVLT; V gene: TRBV5-1
CDR3 protein: SVEDFGFSGEQF; V gene: TRBV29-1
CDR3 protein: SAEGAAKLF; V gene: TRBV20-1
CDR3 protein: ATSRGAGLPSGELF; V gene: TRBV15
CDR3 protein: ASSRVPLWEQY; V gene: TRBV27
CDR3 protein: ASSPLFGGSGTGELF; V gene: TRBV5-6
CDR3 protein: SATLDASTDTQY; V gene: TRBV20-1
CDR3 protein: SVLGLAGGWEQY; V gene: TRBV29-1
CDR3 protein: SAPGLVLLEQF; V gene: TRBV20-1
CDR3 protein: ASSAGTYEQY; V gene: TRBV7-9
CDR3 protein: ASSFYQGQETQY; V gene: TRBV5-5
CDR3 protein: SASPRMAGELF; V gene: TRBV20-1
CDR3 protein: ASPHRAGLIYEQY; V gene: TRBV21-1
CDR3 protein: ASSRVGWGQPQH; V gene: TRBV7-8
CDR3 protein: ASSEAPGSNIQY; V gene: TRBV2
CDR3 protein: ASSWGQGKHEQY; V gene: TRBV7-2
CDR3 protein: ASGLESTDTQY; V gene: TRBV2
CDR3 protein: SARVDTEAF; V gene: TRBV20-1
CDR3 protein: ASSQYGGRTQY; V gene: TRBV16
CDR3 protein: ASIETSGLYEQY; V gene: TRBV12-3/TRBV12-4
CDR3 protein: ASSLGSRVGETQY; V gene: TRBV7-2
CDR3 protein: ASSQGVLYGYT; V gene: TRBV4-2
CDR3 protein: SARPARGSGQPQH; V gene: TRBV20-1
CDR3 protein: ASLRGGQLNTGELF; V gene: TRBV5-3
CDR3 protein: ASSQVVRRDSQETQY; V gene: TRBV4-2
CDR3 protein: ASSSQTGVTEAF; V gene: TRBV18
CDR3 protein: ASRRTGTYNEQF; V gene: TRBV6-1
CDR3 protein: SARTSSGAYEQY; V gene: TRBV20-1
CDR3 protein: SAGTSGKTGELF; V gene: TRBV20-1